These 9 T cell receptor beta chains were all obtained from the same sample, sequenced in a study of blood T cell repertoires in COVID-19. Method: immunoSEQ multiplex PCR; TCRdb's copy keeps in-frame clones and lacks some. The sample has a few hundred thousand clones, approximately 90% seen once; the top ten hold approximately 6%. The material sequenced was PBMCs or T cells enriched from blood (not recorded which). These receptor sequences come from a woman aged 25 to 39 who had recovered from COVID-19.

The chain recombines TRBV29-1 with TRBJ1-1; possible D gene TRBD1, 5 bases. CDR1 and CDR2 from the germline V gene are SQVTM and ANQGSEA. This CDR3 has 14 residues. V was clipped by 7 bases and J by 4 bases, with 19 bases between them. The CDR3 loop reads CSAKTSGSGTEAFF. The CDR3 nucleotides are TGCAGCGCCAAAACCTCAGGGTCTGGCACTGAAGCTTTCTTT. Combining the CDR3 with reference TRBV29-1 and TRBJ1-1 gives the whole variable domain SAVISQKPSRDICQRGTSLTIQCQVDSQVTMMFWYRQQPGQSLTLIATANQGSEATYESGFVIDKFPISRPNLTFSTLTVSNMSPEDSSIYLCSAKTSGSGTEAFFGQGTRLTVV.

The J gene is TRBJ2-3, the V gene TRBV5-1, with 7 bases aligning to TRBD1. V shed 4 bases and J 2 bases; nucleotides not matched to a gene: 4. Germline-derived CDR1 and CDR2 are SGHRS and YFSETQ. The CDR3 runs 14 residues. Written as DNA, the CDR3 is TGCGCCAGCAGCCCCGGGACAGACACAGATACGCAGTATTTT. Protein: CASSPGTDTDTQYF.

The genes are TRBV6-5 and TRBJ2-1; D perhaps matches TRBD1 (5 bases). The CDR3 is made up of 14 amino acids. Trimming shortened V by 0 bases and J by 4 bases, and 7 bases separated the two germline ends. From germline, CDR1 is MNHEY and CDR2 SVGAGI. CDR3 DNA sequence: TGTGCCAGCAGTTACTCGACAGAATACAATGAGCAGTTCTTC. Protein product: CASSYSTEYNEQFF.

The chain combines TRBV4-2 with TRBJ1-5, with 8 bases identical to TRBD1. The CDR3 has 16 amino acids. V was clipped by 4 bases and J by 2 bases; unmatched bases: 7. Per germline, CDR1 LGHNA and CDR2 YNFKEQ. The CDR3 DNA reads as TGTGCCAGCAGCCTTTTGACAGGGGTCGGCAATCAGCCCCAGCATTTT. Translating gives CASSLLTGVGNQPQHF.

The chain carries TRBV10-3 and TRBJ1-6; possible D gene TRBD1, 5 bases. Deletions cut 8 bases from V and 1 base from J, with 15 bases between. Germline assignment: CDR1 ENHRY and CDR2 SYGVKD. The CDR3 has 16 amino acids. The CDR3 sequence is CAIRGSGLSYNSPLHF. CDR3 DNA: TGTGCCATCCGGGGGTCGGGATTATCCTATAATTCACCCCTCCACTTT.

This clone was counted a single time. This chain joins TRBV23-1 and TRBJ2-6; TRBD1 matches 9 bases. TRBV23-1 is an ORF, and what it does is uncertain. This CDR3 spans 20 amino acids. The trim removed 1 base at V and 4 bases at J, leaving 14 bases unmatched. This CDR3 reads CASSQYEQGQGGEGANVLTF. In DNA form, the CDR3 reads TGCGCCAGCAGTCAATACGAACAGGGACAGGGAGGCGAGGGGGCCAACGTCCTGACTTTC.

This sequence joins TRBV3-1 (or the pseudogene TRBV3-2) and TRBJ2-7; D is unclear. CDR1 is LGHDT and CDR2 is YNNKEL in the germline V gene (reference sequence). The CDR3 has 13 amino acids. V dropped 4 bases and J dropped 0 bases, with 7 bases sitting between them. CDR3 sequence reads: CASSRIDSYEQYF. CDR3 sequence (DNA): TGTGCCAGCAGCCGAATAGACTCCTACGAGCAGTACTTC.

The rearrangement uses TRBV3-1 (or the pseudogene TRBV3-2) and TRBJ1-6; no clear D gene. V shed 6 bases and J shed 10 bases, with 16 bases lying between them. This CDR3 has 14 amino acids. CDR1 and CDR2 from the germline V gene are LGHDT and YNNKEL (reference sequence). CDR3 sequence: CASSRRVEGSPLHF. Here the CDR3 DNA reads TGTGCCAGCAGTCGCCGGGTTGAAGGCTCACCCCTCCACTTT.

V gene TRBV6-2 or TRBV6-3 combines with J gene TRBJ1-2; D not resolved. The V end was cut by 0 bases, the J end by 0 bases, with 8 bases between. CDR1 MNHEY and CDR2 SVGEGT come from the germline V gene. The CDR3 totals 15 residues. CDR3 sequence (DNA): TGTGCCAGCAGTTACTCGACGGCGGCTAACTATGGCTACACCTTC. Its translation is CASSYSTAANYGYTF.